The 9 T cell receptor beta chains below all came from one sample that was sequenced in a study of T-cell reconstitution after alpha-beta-depleted transplantation in children. Overall study results and limits: Reports say that about two months after transplant, the alpha-beta T cells came out of several hundred graft clones that had expanded.

Preparation of the TCRbeta library involved a method that used unique molecular identifiers. In TCRdb, the PCR reads were re-called with MiXCR into one record per CDR3 protein. The sample gives fewer than 40,000 distinct CDR3 sequences, around 7% of which show up once; 27% is in the top ten. These receptors have no known antigen. Specimen: peripheral blood, collected 60 days after TCRalphabeta/CD19-depleted stem cell transplant. The receptors were gathered from a child under two years old who had a stem cell transplant for acute myeloid leukemia, so the T cells may come from the graft donor.

This clonotype was detected many times. Germline and junction disagree at one end, which may indicate a read error. This chain uses TRBV7-7 with TRBJ2-2; D remains unclear. This CDR3 is built from 14 residues. CDR1 is SSHAT and CDR2 is FNYEAQ in the germline V gene (reference sequence). The CDR3 sequence is CASSQTPNTGELFF. The DNA for the CDR3 is TGTGCTAGCAGCCAGACACCGAACACCGGGGAGCTGTTTTTT. Using reference TRBV7-7 and TRBJ2-2 for the parts outside the CDR3, the full variable domain is GAGVSQSPRYKVTKRGQDVTLRCDPISSHATLYWYQQALGQGPEFLTYFNYEAQPDKSGLPSDRFSAERPEGSISTLTIQRTEQRDSAMYRCASSQTPNTGELFFGEGSRLTVL.

This clonotype was counted at least ten times. CDR3 nucleotide sequence: TGTGCCAGCAGGGTAGCGGGAAGGGGGAATGAGCAGTTCTTC. Residues: CASRVAGRGNEQFF. This chain uses TRBV12-3 or TRBV12-4 with TRBJ2-1; the match to TRBD2 covers 8 bases. This CDR3 region has 14 residues. The V gene end was trimmed by 6 bases and the J gene end by 7 bases; junction bases not matched to a gene: 8.

This clonotype was seen a handful of times. This chain connects TRBV5-1 to TRBJ2-7; D uncertain. The CDR3 totals 14 residues. CDR1 and CDR2 from the germline V gene are SGHRS and YFSETQ. V was trimmed by 0 bases and J by 2 bases, leaving 9 bases between them. The CDR3 nucleotides are TGCGCCAGCAGCTTGGAAGAATTCCCCTACGAGCAGTACTTC. Protein sequence: CASSLEEFPYEQYF.

At least ten counts were recorded for this clonotype. The chain recombines TRBV28 with TRBJ2-7; 10 bases match TRBD1. Trimming took 3 bases from V and 4 from J; bases not matched to a gene: 3. Germline CDR1 is MDHEN and CDR2 is SYDVKM. CDR3 length: 14 amino acids. The CDR3 loop is CASSFGQGGYEQYF. The CDR3 bases are TGTGCCAGCAGTTTCGGACAGGGGGGGTACGAGCAGTACTTC.

In its sample, this clonotype was seen many times. The chain combines TRBV15 with TRBJ2-5; TRBD2 matches at 9 bases. With 5 bases clipped from V and 1 base from J, the junction kept 8 bases outside the gene matches. The CDR3 covers 16 residues. In germline, CDR1 is LNHNV, CDR2 YYDKDF (reference sequence). In DNA, the CDR3 is TGTGCCACCAGCTGGGGTAGCGGGAGTACCCAAGAGACCCAGTACTTC. Encoded protein: CATSWGSGSTQETQYF.

This clonotype came up many times. CDR3: CSVGGRTGVDVAKNIQYF. DNA of the CDR3: TGCAGCGTTGGGGGAAGGACAGGGGTAGATGTAGCCAAAAACATTCAGTACTTC. V usage is TRBV29-1 and J usage is TRBJ2-4, with 9 bases lining up with TRBD1. Trimming cost V 4 bases and J 0 bases; bases outside gene matches: 13. The CDR3 consists of 18 residues. Germline assignment: CDR1 SQVTM and CDR2 ANQGSEA. Variable domain in full (rest from reference TRBV29-1 and TRBJ2-4): SAVISQKPSRDICQRGTSLTIQCQVDSQVTMMFWYRQQPGQSLTLIATANQGSEATYESGFVIDKFPISRPNLTFSTLTVSNMSPEDSSIYLCSVGGRTGVDVAKNIQYFGAGTRLSVL.

This clonotype was counted many times. The genes are TRBV5-5 and TRBJ1-3; D gene ambiguous. CDR1 is SGHKS, CDR2 YYEKEE, per germline (reference sequence). The V and J ends lost 0 bases and 0 bases respectively, with 16 bases between them. This CDR3 region has 18 residues. The CDR3 here is CASSLEPLGSFSGNTIYF. CDR3 coding DNA: TGTGCCAGCAGCTTGGAGCCCCTTGGGTCGTTCTCTGGAAACACCATATATTTT.

This clonotype was seen ten or more times. V gene TRBV5-1 combines with J gene TRBJ2-1, with 9 nucleotides matching TRBD1. CDR3 length: 16 amino acids. CDR1 and CDR2 (germline): SGHRS, YFSETQ. The V segment lost 3 bases and the J segment 1 base; nucleotides outside the gene matches: 5. In DNA, the CDR3 is TGCGCCAGCAGCTCAAGACAGGGGGGATCCTACAATGAGCAGTTCTTC. It translates to CASSSRQGGSYNEQFF.

This clonotype was detected many times. The V gene is TRBV30, the J gene TRBJ2-1; D is unresolved. Germline loops: CDR1 GTSNPN, CDR2 SVGIG (reference sequence). The CDR3 is 13 residues long. The germline V and J ends were trimmed by 0 bases and 4 bases, with 7 bases remaining between them. The CDR3 reads CAWSVDFYNEQFF. CDR3 sequence (DNA): TGTGCCTGGAGTGTAGATTTTTACAATGAGCAGTTCTTC. Based on the CDR3 plus reference TRBV30 and TRBJ2-1, the full variable domain is SQTIHQWPATLVQPVGSPLSLECTVEGTSNPNLYWYRQAAGRGLQLLFYSVGIGQISSEVPQNLSASRPQDRQFILSSKKLLLSDSGFYLCAWSVDFYNEQFFGPGTRLTVL.